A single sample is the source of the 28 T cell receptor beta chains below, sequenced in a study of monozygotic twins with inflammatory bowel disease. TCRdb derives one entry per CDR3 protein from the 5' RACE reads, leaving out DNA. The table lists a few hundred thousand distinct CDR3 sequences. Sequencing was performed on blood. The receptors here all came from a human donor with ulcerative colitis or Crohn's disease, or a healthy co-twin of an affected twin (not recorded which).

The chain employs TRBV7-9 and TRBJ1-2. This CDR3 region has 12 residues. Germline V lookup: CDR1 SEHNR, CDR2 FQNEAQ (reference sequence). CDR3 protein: CASSYDAYGYTF.

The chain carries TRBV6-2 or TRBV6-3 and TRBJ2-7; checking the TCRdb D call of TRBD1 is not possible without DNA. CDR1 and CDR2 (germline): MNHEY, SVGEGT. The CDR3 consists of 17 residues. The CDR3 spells CASSYSLNRATSYEQYF.

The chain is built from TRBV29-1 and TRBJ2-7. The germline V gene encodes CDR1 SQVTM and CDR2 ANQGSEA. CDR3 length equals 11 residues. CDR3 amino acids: CSVRWGYEQYF.

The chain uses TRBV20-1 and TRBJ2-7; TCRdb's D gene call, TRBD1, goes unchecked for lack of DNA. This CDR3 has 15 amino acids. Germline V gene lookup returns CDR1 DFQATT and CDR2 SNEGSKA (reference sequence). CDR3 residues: CSARGGAGPTYEQYF.

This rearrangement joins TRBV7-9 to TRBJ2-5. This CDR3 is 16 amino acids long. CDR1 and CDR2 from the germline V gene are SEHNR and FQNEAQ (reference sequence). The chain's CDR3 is CASRAPIDTIRETQYF.

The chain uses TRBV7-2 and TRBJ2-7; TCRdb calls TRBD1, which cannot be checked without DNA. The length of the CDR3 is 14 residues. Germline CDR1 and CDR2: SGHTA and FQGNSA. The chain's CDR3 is CASSLRGDLGEQYF.

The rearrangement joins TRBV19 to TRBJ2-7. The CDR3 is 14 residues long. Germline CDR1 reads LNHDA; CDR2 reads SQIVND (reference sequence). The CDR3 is CASSIIMGTYEQYF.

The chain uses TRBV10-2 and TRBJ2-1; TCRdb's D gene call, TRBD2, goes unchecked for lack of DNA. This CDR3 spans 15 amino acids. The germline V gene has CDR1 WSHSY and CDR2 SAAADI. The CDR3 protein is CASSVGGGGAYEQFF.

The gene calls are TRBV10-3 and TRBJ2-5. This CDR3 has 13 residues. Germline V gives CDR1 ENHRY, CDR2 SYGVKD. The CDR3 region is CAISVGTGGTQYF.

The CDR3: CASSQSSAPSGGSRNEQFF. J is TRBJ2-1 and V is TRBV11-1; lacking DNA, the TRBD2 call made by TCRdb goes unchecked. Per the germline V gene, CDR1 is SGHAT and CDR2 is FQDESV (reference sequence). The CDR3 has 19 amino acids.

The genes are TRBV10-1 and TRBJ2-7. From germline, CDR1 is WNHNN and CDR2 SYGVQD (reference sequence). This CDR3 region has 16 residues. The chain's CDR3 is CASSEGRVHPSYEQYF.

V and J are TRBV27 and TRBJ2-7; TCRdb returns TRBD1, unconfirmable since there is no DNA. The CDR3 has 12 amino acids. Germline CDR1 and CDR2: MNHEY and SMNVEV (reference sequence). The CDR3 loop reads CASRGGPVEQYF.

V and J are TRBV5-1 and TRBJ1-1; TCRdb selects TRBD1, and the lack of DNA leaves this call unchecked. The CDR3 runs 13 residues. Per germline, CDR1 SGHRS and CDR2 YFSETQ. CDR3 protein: CASSFTPRQGTFF.

The CDR3: CAISDRRKGDSGELFF. The chain couples TRBV10-3 to TRBJ2-2; TCRdb lists TRBD1, though no DNA is available to test this call. Germline CDR1 and CDR2: ENHRY and SYGVKD. CDR3 length: 16 residues.

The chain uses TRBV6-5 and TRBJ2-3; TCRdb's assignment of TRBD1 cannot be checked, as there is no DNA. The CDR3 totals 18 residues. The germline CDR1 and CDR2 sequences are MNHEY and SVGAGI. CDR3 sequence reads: CASRPLRQGALSVDTQYF.

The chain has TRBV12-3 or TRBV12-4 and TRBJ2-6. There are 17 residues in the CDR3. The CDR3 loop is CASSFRGNAGGANVLTF.

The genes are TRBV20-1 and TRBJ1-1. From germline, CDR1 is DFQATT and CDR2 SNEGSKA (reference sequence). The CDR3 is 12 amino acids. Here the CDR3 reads CSARDQFVEAFF.

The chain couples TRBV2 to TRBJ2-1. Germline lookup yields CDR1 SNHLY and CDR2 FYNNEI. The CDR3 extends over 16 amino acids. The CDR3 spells CASSDEGGGSYNEQFF. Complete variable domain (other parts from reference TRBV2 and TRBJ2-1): EPEVTQTPSHQVTQMGQEVILRCVPISNHLYFYWYRQILGQKVEFLVSFYNNEISEKSEIFDDQFSVERPDGSNFTLKIRSTKLEDSAMYFCASSDEGGGSYNEQFFGPGTRLTVL.

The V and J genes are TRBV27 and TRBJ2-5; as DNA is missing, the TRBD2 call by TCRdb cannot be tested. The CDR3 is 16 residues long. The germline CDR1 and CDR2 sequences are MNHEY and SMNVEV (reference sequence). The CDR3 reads CASSLSRWRVGETQYF.

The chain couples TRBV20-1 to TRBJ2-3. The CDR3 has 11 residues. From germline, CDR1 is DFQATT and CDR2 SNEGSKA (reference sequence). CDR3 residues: CSARFLDTQYF.

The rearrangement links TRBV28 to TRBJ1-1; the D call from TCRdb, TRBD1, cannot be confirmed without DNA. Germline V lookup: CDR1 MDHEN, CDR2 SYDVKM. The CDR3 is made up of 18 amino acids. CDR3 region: CASSLNLVAGGRNTEAFF. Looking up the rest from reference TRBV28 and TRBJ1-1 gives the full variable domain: DVKVTQSSRYLVKRTGEKVFLECVQDMDHENMFWYRQDPGLGLRLIYFSYDVKMKEKGDIPEGYSVSREKKERFSLILESASTNQTSMYLCASSLNLVAGGRNTEAFFGQGTRLTVV.

The CDR3 reads CASTSIFWGEETNTEAFF. This chain connects TRBV12-3 or TRBV12-4 to TRBJ1-1; TCRdb's D call, TRBD1, is unchecked because there is no DNA. CDR3 length: 18 amino acids.

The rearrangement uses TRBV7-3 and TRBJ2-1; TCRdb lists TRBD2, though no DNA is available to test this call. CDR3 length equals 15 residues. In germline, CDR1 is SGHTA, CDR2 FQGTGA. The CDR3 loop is CASSSLAGDDNEQFF.

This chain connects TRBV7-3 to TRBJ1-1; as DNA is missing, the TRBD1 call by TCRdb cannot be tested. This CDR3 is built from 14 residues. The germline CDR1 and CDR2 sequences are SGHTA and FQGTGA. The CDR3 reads CASSSRGIVTEAFF.

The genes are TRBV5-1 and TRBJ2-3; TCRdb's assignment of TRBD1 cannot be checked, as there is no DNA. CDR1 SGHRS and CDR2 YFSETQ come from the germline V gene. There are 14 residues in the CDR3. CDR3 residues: CASSFRQGVDTQYF.

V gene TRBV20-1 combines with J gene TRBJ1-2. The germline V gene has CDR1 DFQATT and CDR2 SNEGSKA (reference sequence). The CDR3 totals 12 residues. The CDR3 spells CSAWVSVDGYTF.

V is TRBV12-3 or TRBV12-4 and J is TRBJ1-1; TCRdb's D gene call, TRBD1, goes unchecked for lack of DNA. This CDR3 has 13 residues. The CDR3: CASSLAQGTEAFF.

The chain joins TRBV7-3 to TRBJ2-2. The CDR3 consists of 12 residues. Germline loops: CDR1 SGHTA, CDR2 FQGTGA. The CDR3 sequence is CASSKLTGELFF.